Listed below are T cell receptor beta chains from one sample, sequenced in a study of blood T cell repertoires in COVID-19. Here immunoSEQ multiplex PCR was the method, and the copy in TCRdb shows in-frame clones only, minus some. The sample records roughly 250,000 clones, 70% to 90% being singletons. Sequencing was carried out using PBMCs or T cells enriched from blood (not recorded which). These receptors all stem from a woman in her forties or fifties who had recovered from COVID-19. Both conserved end residues are part of each CDR3. D genes are given only for firm matches. Only some rows state a clone size, as once, few, many or a class for expanded clones.

d_call j_call clone_size v_call cdr3_nt cdr3_aa
- TRBJ1-1 - TRBV4-1 TGCGCCAGCAGCCAAGATTTAGGGAGGAACACTGAAGCTTTCTTT CASSQDLGRNTEAFF
- TRBJ2-1 - TRBV28 TGTGCCAGCAGTGGGAGCAGGGGCGTAGGGGGTGAGCAGTTCTTC CASSGSRGVGGEQFF
- TRBJ1-5 many TRBV28 TGTGCCAGCAGTTTAGGAGGATATAGCAATCAGCCCCAGCATTTT CASSLGGYSNQPQHF
- TRBJ1-4 - TRBV28 TGTGCCAGCAGTCCAACAGGGAGGGGGGAAAAACTGTTTTTT CASSPTGRGEKLFF
TRBD2 TRBJ2-1 - TRBV3-1/TRBV3-2 TGTGCCAGCAGCCATCTAGCGGGAGGAGGCTACAATGAGCAGTTCTTC CASSHLAGGGYNEQFF
- TRBJ2-7 - TRBV7-2 TGTGCCAGCAGCTTAGGACTATTTAGGACCTACGAGCAGTACTTC CASSLGLFRTYEQYF
- TRBJ2-7 once TRBV5-6 TGTGCCAGCAGCTTTAACAGGGCTGGGCAGTACTTC CASSFNRAGQYF
- TRBJ1-2 - TRBV2 TGTGCCAGCAGTGGTCAACCGGGGGGGAGATCAAGCTACACCTTC CASSGQPGGRSSYTF
TRBD2 TRBJ2-7 - TRBV5-1 TGCGCCAGCAGCTGGGGGACTAGCGCGAACTACGAGCAGTACTTC CASSWGTSANYEQYF
TRBD1 TRBJ1-1 - TRBV11-2 TGTGCCAGCAGCTTGGACAGGGAGAAATCCACTGAAGCTTTCTTT CASSLDREKSTEAFF
- TRBJ1-6 - TRBV15 TGTGCCACCAGCACAGGCCCGCGGGATTCACCCCTCCACTTT CATSTGPRDSPLHF
TRBD2 TRBJ2-1 - TRBV18 TGTGCCAGCACCACTATAGCGGGAGTGGGGGTTGAGCAGTTCTTC CASTTIAGVGVEQFF
TRBD2 TRBJ2-2 - TRBV5-4 TGTGCCAGCAGCCTAGCGGGATCCACCGGGGAGCTGTTTTTT CASSLAGSTGELFF
TRBD1 TRBJ1-1 - TRBV5-1 TGCGCCAGCAGCTCCCCGACAGGGTTTGAAGCTTTCTTT CASSSPTGFEAFF
TRBD2 TRBJ2-2 - TRBV19 TGTGCCAGTAGTATCGTGGCGGGAGGGCCCATGGCCGGGGAGCTGTTTTTT CASSIVAGGPMAGELFF
TRBD2 TRBJ2-4 - TRBV28 TGTGCCAGCAGTTTTTTTAGCGGGGAAGCCAAAAACATTCAGTACTTC CASSFFSGEAKNIQYF
TRBD2 TRBJ2-1 - TRBV11-3 TGTGCCAGCAGCTCCCAAAGGTCGTTAGCGGGAGGTGTCAATGAGCAGTTCTTC CASSSQRSLAGGVNEQFF
- TRBJ2-3 - TRBV3-1/TRBV3-2 TGTGCCAGCAGGGCTGGAGGGCAGGGTGATACGCAGTATTTT CASRAGGQGDTQYF
TRBD1 TRBJ2-2 - TRBV28 TGTGCCAGCAGTGAAACAGGGGTGTACACCGGGGAGCTGTTTTTT CASSETGVYTGELFF
TRBD2 TRBJ2-5 - TRBV2 TGTGCCAGCAGTATCGGACAAGGGAGGGGAGAGACCCAGTACTTC CASSIGQGRGETQYF
- TRBJ1-5 - TRBV5-1 TGCGCCAGCAGCTTAAAACCCGGGACTGGGGATCAGCCCCAGCATTTT CASSLKPGTGDQPQHF
- TRBJ1-5 - TRBV6-5 TGTGCCAGCGCCTTTACACAGGGAGATAAGCCCCAGCATTTT CASAFTQGDKPQHF
TRBD2 TRBJ2-1 - TRBV20-1 TGCAGTGCTAGTGCTTACCAGGGCGGGAGTTCCTACAATGAGCAGTTCTTC CSASAYQGGSSYNEQFF
TRBD1 TRBJ2-5 - TRBV2 TGTGCCAGCAGTGAAATCGTCAGGGGGACGGAGACCCAGTACTTC CASSEIVRGTETQYF
- TRBJ2-2 - TRBV27 TGTGCCAGCAACGAGGGAGCGAACACCGGGGAGCTGTTTTTT CASNEGANTGELFF
- TRBJ2-7 - TRBV12-3/TRBV12-4 TGTGCCAGCAGTTCGGTTAGCCTCGGCGAGCAGTACTTC CASSSVSLGEQYF
- TRBJ2-6 - TRBV2 TGTGCCAGCAGCGCCCCGGGGGCTGGGGCCAACGTCCTGACTTTC CASSAPGAGANVLTF
TRBD1 TRBJ1-1 once TRBV6-6 TGTGCCAGCAGTTACCCGACAGGGCCTGAAGCTTTCTTT CASSYPTGPEAFF
- TRBJ2-1 - TRBV5-6 TGTGCCAGCAGCTTGGTTGGTAGCGGAAATTACAATGAGCAGTTCTTC CASSLVGSGNYNEQFF
TRBD1 TRBJ1-5 - TRBV9 TGTGCCAGCAGCCAAGGGACAGGGGGTGGCCAGCCCCAGCATTTT CASSQGTGGGQPQHF
TRBD1 TRBJ2-2 once TRBV19 TGTGCCAGTGCCCGGGGACAGGGCAACACCGGGGAGCTGTTTTTT CASARGQGNTGELFF
TRBD1 TRBJ1-6 once TRBV24-1 TGTGCCACCAGTGATTTCCGGGACAGGGGCTATTATAATTCACCCCTCCACTTT CATSDFRDRGYYNSPLHF
TRBD1 TRBJ2-6 once TRBV29-1 TGCAGCGTTTCATTGGGGGTCATTAGGACAGGGGTCTCTGGGGCCAACGTCCTGACTTTC CSVSLGVIRTGVSGANVLTF
TRBD2 TRBJ2-1 - TRBV19 TGTGCCAGTAGTATAGTAGGGAGGGGCAATGAGCAGTTCTTC CASSIVGRGNEQFF
- TRBJ2-7 - TRBV2 TGTGCCAGCAGTAAGGCGGGTTTCTCCTACGAGCAGTACTTC CASSKAGFSYEQYF
TRBD2 TRBJ2-7 - TRBV18 TGTGCCAGCTCCCCAAACCTAGCGGCAAGCTCCTACGAGCAGTACTTC CASSPNLAASSYEQYF
TRBD2 TRBJ2-3 - TRBV5-1 TGCGCCAGCAGCTTGGAAACTAGCGGGAGGGCGGCAGATACGCAGTATTTT CASSLETSGRAADTQYF
- TRBJ2-1 - TRBV2 TGTGCCAGCAGTGACCTAGCTATAACAGGGAGCTCCTACAATGAGCAGTTCTTC CASSDLAITGSSYNEQFF
TRBD2 TRBJ2-3 - TRBV5-1 TGCGCCAGCAGCCTACACCGGGACTACACAGATACGCAGTATTTT CASSLHRDYTDTQYF
- TRBJ2-2 - TRBV7-8 TGTGCCAGCAGCTTAGTCGGCAGGTCTATGGGCGGGGAGCTGTTTTTT CASSLVGRSMGGELFF
TRBD1 TRBJ1-5 - TRBV6-5 TGTGCCAGCAGCAAGACAGGGAACCTCCAGCCCCAGCATTTT CASSKTGNLQPQHF
- TRBJ1-4 - TRBV2 TGTGCCAGCAGTAAAGACAGGTTTAATGAAAAACTGTTTTTT CASSKDRFNEKLFF
- TRBJ2-7 - TRBV21-1 TGTGCCAGCAGCAAAGAGCCGTGGGGGGGGACACCCTACGAGCAGTACTTC CASSKEPWGGTPYEQYF
TRBD2 TRBJ2-4 - TRBV12-3/TRBV12-4 TGTGCCAGCAGCCGTACTAGCGGCATTCAGTACTTC CASSRTSGIQYF
TRBD1 TRBJ2-3 - TRBV4-1 TGCGCCAGCAGCCCGGGACAGCCCACAGATACGCAGTATTTT CASSPGQPTDTQYF